The next 22 T cell receptor beta chains were all read from a single sample in a study of shared clonotypes between healthy human individuals. Here immunoSEQ multiplex PCR was the method, and the copy in TCRdb shows in-frame clones only, minus some. The profile shows 1.4 million to 1.5 million clones, roughly 96% of them singletons. The sequenced sample was naive CD4+ T cells sorted from blood. Stated subset: CD45RA+ positively selected. The receptors originated from a man aged 25 to 40 in good health.

This chain connects TRBV5-4 to TRBJ2-2; D gene uncertain. This CDR3 spans 16 amino acids. The V and J ends lost 3 bases and 0 bases respectively, with 12 bases between them. Germline-derived CDR1 and CDR2 are SGHNT and YYREEE (reference sequence). The CDR3 region has the DNA TGTGCCAGCAGCTCGTTGGATGGATCGAACACCGGGGAGCTGTTTTTT. Encoded protein: CASSSLDGSNTGELFF.

The rearrangement uses TRBV5-1 and TRBJ1-4; no clear D. The CDR3 has 14 amino acids. CDR1 and CDR2 (germline): SGHRS, YFSETQ. V was clipped by 0 bases and J by 12 bases, with 15 bases between them. CDR3 sequence (DNA): TGCGCCAGCAGCTTGGGCACCGGCCTCGGGCAACTGTTTTTT. This gives the protein CASSLGTGLGQLFF.

Concerning this clone itself: This specimen includes other DNA sequences encoding the same CDR3. The rearrangement uses TRBV18 and TRBJ2-5; D may be TRBD2 (5 bases). The CDR3 runs to 14 residues. CDR1 KGHSH and CDR2 LQKENI come from the germline V gene. Between the trimmed V and J ends, which lost 1 base and 0 bases, there was a span of 6 bases. CDR3 nucleotide sequence: TGTGCCAGCTCACCACTAGCGAACCAAGAGACCCAGTACTTC. Its protein is CASSPLANQETQYF.

The J gene is TRBJ1-2, the V gene TRBV6-1; 7 nucleotides agree with TRBD1. CDR1 MNHNS and CDR2 SASEGT come from the germline V gene. This CDR3 is built from 14 residues. The trim removed 7 bases at V and 4 bases at J, leaving 9 bases unmatched. The CDR3 bases are TGTGCCAGCACTTCCGGGACAGCTTTCTATGGCTACACCTTC. It translates to CASTSGTAFYGYTF.

This chain uses TRBV19 with TRBJ2-5, with a tentative D call TRBD2 (7 bases). Per germline, CDR1 LNHDA and CDR2 SQIVND (reference sequence). CDR3 length equals 15 residues. V lost 8 bases and J 7 bases, leaving 23 bases between the germline ends. The CDR3 region is CASSLGGGTQRTQYF. The DNA for the CDR3 is TGTGCCAGTTCCTTAGGGGGAGGGACCCAAAGGACCCAGTACTTC.

The chain uses TRBV6-6 and TRBJ1-5; 12 bases are shared with TRBD1. The CDR3 covers 16 residues. V dropped 6 bases and J dropped 6; count of bases not matched to a gene: 9. Germline assignment: CDR1 MNHNY and CDR2 SVGAGI (reference sequence). CDR3 in amino acids: CASRPDRDRGLQPQHF. The CDR3 nucleotides are TGTGCCAGCAGACCAGACCGGGACAGGGGGCTTCAGCCCCAGCATTTT.

The rearrangement joins TRBV19 to TRBJ1-2; no clear D gene. Germline loops: CDR1 LNHDA, CDR2 SQIVND (reference sequence). The V gene lost 9 bases and the J gene lost 6 bases, with 11 bases spanning the gap. CDR3 length: 11 amino acids. The CDR3 nucleotides are TGTGCCAGCAAGTTGGAAGATGGCTACACCTTC. It translates to CASKLEDGYTF.

The V gene is TRBV28, the J gene TRBJ1-4; D is unresolved. This CDR3 has 14 amino acids. From germline, CDR1 is MDHEN and CDR2 SYDVKM. V lost 6 bases and J 0 bases, leaving 8 bases between the germline ends. The CDR3 nucleotides read TGTGCCAGCAGCTGGGGATCAACTAATGAAAAACTGTTTTTT. This sequence encodes CASSWGSTNEKLFF.

This chain joins TRBV10-3 and TRBJ1-5; tentatively, D is TRBD1 (6 bases). This CDR3 is 16 amino acids long. CDR1 is ENHRY and CDR2 is SYGVKD in the germline V gene. Trimming removed 0 bases at V and 3 bases at J, with 12 bases between. The CDR3 DNA reads as TGTGCCATCAGTGAGTCGGTAGACAGGTCCAATCAGCCCCAGCATTTT. Its protein is CAISESVDRSNQPQHF.

The genes are TRBV28 and TRBJ1-2; D unclear. The ends were cut back, 3 bases at V and 8 bases at J, with 40 bases in the middle. This CDR3 is 22 amino acids long. Germline V lookup: CDR1 MDHEN, CDR2 SYDVKM. The CDR3 DNA follows: TGTGCCAGCAGTTTTAATTTTAGGTCGGAGTACCCGGTTCCCAACCCTGAGAGGGGCTACACCTTC. The encoded protein is CASSFNFRSEYPVPNPERGYTF.

V usage is TRBV7-9 and J usage is TRBJ2-7, with D hard to call. CDR3 length equals 14 residues. Germline V gene lookup returns CDR1 SEHNR and CDR2 FQNEAQ (reference sequence). V lost 5 bases and J lost 2, with 13 bases in between. CDR3 region: CASSPRLNPYEQYF. CDR3 DNA: TGTGCCAGCAGCCCCAGGCTGAACCCCTACGAGCAGTACTTC. Drawing the rest from reference TRBV7-9 and TRBJ2-7, the complete variable domain is DTGVSQNPRHKITKRGQNVTFRCDPISEHNRLYWYRQTLGQGPEFLTYFQNEAQLEKSRLLSDRFSAERPKGSFSTLEIQRTEQGDSAMYLCASSPRLNPYEQYFGPGTRLTVT.

CDR3 nucleotides: TGTGCCAGCAGCTTAGCGAGGGAAGAGACCCAGTACTTC. The encoded protein is CASSLAREETQYF. The chain combines TRBV7-6 with TRBJ2-5; a weak D match, TRBD2 (5 bases). The CDR3 length is 13 residues. The V gene lost 0 bases and the J gene lost 3 bases, with 5 bases spanning the gap. Per the germline V gene, CDR1 is SGHVS and CDR2 is FNYEAQ.

The chain carries TRBV7-5 and TRBJ2-1; TRBD2, as called in the table, went unchecked against the DNA. TRBV7-5 is listed as a pseudogene. The length of the CDR3 is 14 residues. The CDR3 nucleotides are TGTGTCAGAAGCTTCGGTAGTTTCTACAATGAGCAGTTCTTC. Its translation is CVRSFGSFYNEQFF.

In DNA, the CDR3 is TGTGCCAGCTCACTGGGGACTAGTTCCACAGATGAGCAGTTCTTC. Amino acids: CASSLGTSSTDEQFF. This chain uses TRBV18 with TRBJ2-1, with 8 bases matching TRBD2. The CDR3 is 15 residues long. Germline values: CDR1 KGHSH, CDR2 LQKENI. V shed 4 bases, J shed 8 bases, and the junction held 10 bases outside the gene matches.

The chain couples TRBV6-5 to TRBJ1-4, with D unresolved. Trimming pared 6 bases from V and 3 bases from J, leaving 14 bases between. Germline values: CDR1 MNHEY, CDR2 SVGAGI. CDR3 size: 15 residues. The CDR3 is CASRPRVGSNEKLFF. CDR3 nucleotide sequence: TGTGCCAGCAGACCCCGGGTGGGGTCTAATGAAAAACTGTTTTTT.

This sequence joins TRBV10-3 and TRBJ1-5; unclear D gene. The V gene lost 6 bases and the J gene lost 5 bases, with 17 bases spanning the gap. The CDR3 totals 15 residues. Germline values: CDR1 ENHRY, CDR2 SYGVKD. CDR3 nucleotide sequence: TGTGCCATCAGCAAAAGGTCTGGGGTAGATCAGCCCCAGCATTTT. As protein: CAISKRSGVDQPQHF.

The chain links TRBV28 to TRBJ1-5; D gene ambiguous. CDR1 is MDHEN, CDR2 SYDVKM, per germline. The CDR3 loop spans 12 amino acids. Trimming removed 5 bases from V and 3 bases from J, with 5 bases in between. CDR3 in DNA: TGTGCCAGCAGTGTGATCAATCAGCCCCAGCATTTT. The encoded protein is CASSVINQPQHF.

The chain joins TRBV7-8 to TRBJ1-1; TRBD1 agrees at 8 bases. The CDR3 runs 17 residues. The germline gives CDR1 SGHVS, CDR2 FQNEAQ. J was trimmed by 4 bases and V by 3 bases; bases with no gene match: 13. For the CDR3, the DNA is TGTGCCAGCAGCTTCCATTCGGACAGGGCCGAAGGCACTGAAGCTTTCTTT. Its protein is CASSFHSDRAEGTEAFF.

The chain employs TRBV29-1 and TRBJ1-1; 8 bases are a match to TRBD1. Looked up from germline, CDR1 is SQVTM and CDR2 is ANQGSEA. V lost 6 bases to trimming and J lost 0 bases; unmatched junction nucleotides: 3. The CDR3 runs 13 residues. This CDR3 is CSVDRDLNTEAFF. The CDR3 nucleotides read TGCAGCGTGGACAGGGATCTGAACACTGAAGCTTTCTTT.

The chain joins TRBV5-8 to TRBJ1-5; a possible D gene is TRBD1 (5 bases). The CDR3 covers 15 residues. The V end was cut by 4 bases, the J end by 7 bases, with 18 bases between. Germline CDR1 reads SGHTS; CDR2 reads YDEGEE. CDR3 in amino acids: CASSEGFVGFQPQHF. The CDR3 DNA follows: TGTGCCAGCAGCGAGGGGTTTGTCGGTTTCCAGCCCCAGCATTTT.

The V gene is TRBV7-6, the J gene TRBJ2-3; 7 bases fit TRBD2. CDR1 is SGHVS, CDR2 FNYEAQ, per germline. The V segment lost 2 bases and the J segment 8 bases; nucleotides outside the gene matches: 22. CDR3 length: 19 amino acids. CDR3 sequence (DNA): TGTGCCAGCAGCTTAAGCCAAACCGGGACTAAAACGACAGAGGGTACGCAGTATTTT. Amino acid sequence: CASSLSQTGTKTTEGTQYF.

This clone was recorded once. V is TRBV18 and J is TRBJ1-2; D is perhaps TRBD1 (5 bases). Germline loops: CDR1 KGHSH, CDR2 LQKENI. Trimming took off 0 bases at V and 7 bases at J, with 9 bases between the two ends. This CDR3 is built from 13 residues. CDR3 sequence: CASSPPGAGGYTF. In DNA form, the CDR3 reads TGTGCCAGCTCACCACCAGGGGCCGGTGGCTACACCTTC. The whole variable domain, filled in from reference TRBV18 and TRBJ1-2, reads NAGVMQNPRHLVRRRGQEARLRCSPMKGHSHVYWYRQLPEEGLKFMVYLQKENIIDESGMPKERFSAEFPKEGPSILRIQQVVRGDSAAYFCASSPPGAGGYTFGSGTRLTVV.